This is a list of T cell receptor beta chains from one sample in a study of blood T cell repertoires in COVID-19. TCRdb's table, derived via immunoSEQ multiplex PCR, lists solely in-frame clones and lacks some. The data contain 200,000 or so clones, 75% to 85% of them seen just once; the ten biggest clones take up roughly 12%. The sequenced sample was peripheral blood. All receptors come from a woman older than 75 with COVID-19, enrolled during active disease. Both conserved end residues are part of each CDR3.

v_call | cdr3_aa
TRBV7-9 | CASSLVTSGGLEQYF
TRBV5-1 | CASSPRAGRGYGYTF
TRBV6-5 | CASSYDPQGTEAFF
TRBV15 | CATSRAVGANTEAFF
TRBV2 | CASAPFGSYNSPLHF
TRBV19 | CASTTGSGAFF
TRBV7-2 | CASSFRSSRGYNEQFF
TRBV11-2 | CASSAGHQETQYF
TRBV7-9 | CASSPGTSGDTQYF
TRBV4-1 | CASSQGGRGPYEQYF
TRBV5-6 | CASSSQGNYGYTF
TRBV2 | CASRFRDYTDTQYF
TRBV28 | CASSFWQGLSEDTYEQYF
TRBV19 | CASSIVGPGLAHPTGELFF
TRBV28 | CASSTGLAASLSYEQYF
TRBV5-4 | CASSLRGQGVYGYTF
TRBV7-2 | CASSWGQGSYNSLLHF
TRBV21-1 | CASSKETSGTKLSSETQYF
TRBV28 | CASSGGLDEQYF
TRBV27 | CASTNVGGLETQYF
TRBV7-9 | CASSARRGVSYNEQFF
TRBV25-1 | CASSVDSPYGYTF
TRBV7-2 | CASSFTLEGHNEQFF
TRBV18 | CASSPGSEAETQYF
TRBV29-1 | CSVYRELNYGYTF
TRBV27 | CASSLQARRVLTF
TRBV20-1 | CSASLGHLYGYTF
TRBV18 | CASSRSGGAGNEQFF
TRBV27 | CASSPIEATNEKLFF
TRBV5-5 | CASSYSGGPGDGYTF
TRBV6-1 | CASSVTPGTGFYEQYF
TRBV7-9 | CASSSTSGENTGELFF
TRBV20-1 | CSASLRGGVYEQYF
TRBV2 | CASSEVGTANNQPQHF
TRBV7-9 | CASSSYRGSSYNEQFF
TRBV2 | CASSRGQHNQPQHF
TRBV19 | CASSMGHRALGYGYTF
TRBV6-5 | CASSSRYERYF
TRBV30 | CAWSSGQNYGYTF
TRBV5-4 | CASSFEQGGENEQYF
TRBV6-5 | CASIQGHSAFF
TRBV7-9 | CASSLAGGAWGNEQFF
TRBV7-9 | CASSLPRGTGYTF
TRBV4-2 | CASSQDGTGESYNEQFF
TRBV19 | CASSIAPGTGPRRHF
TRBV12-5 | CASGPGWEQYF
TRBV15 | CATSRDHGGREETQYF
TRBV28 | CASSLGTSDYNEQFF
TRBV5-1 | CASSLQGAEEKLFF
TRBV9 | CASSQLAGSTDTQYF
TRBV5-1 | CASSLEVGGRDTQYF
TRBV7-5 | CARSLTGTSGRAGDEQFF
TRBV5-1 | CASSLGLNSPLHF
TRBV28 | CASSSRTRGNQPQHF
TRBV19 | CASKGGYMNTEAFF
TRBV29-1 | CTAKGGAETQYF
TRBV2 | CASSWDRGGNQPQHF
TRBV29-1 | CSVNEGASYEQYF
TRBV28 | CASSVAGLEETQYF
TRBV10-3 | CAITLTGRSEAFF